The clone carrying this T cell receptor beta chain was detected ten times or more. The antigen remains unidentified. One entry per CDR3 protein results from TCRdb running MiXCR on the reads. Among around 900,000 distinct CDR3 sequences listed, roughly a third were seen once. This sample is drawn from a study of T cell repertoires in cytomegalovirus infection. Across the whole study: Public TCR beta signatures indicated both CMV infection and matching HLA type.

V gave up 3 bases and J gave up 0 bases; unmatched junction bases: 11. This CDR3 is built from 18 residues. Study results and limitations: Dominating the ex vivo response were HLA-C-restricted CMV-specific TCR beta clonotypes.

This receptor was identified in a human donor in good health (CMV status not recorded). Some clones in this sample may be carry-over from other donors' samples. The chain is built from TRBV12-3 or TRBV12-4 and TRBJ2-3, with 8 bases matching TRBD2. Sequencing was performed on cultured CD8+ T cells from PBMCs, taken from culture after CMV antigen stimulation. CDR3 region: CASSFMVVGGGSTDTQYF. CDR3 in DNA: TGTGCCAGCAGTTTTATGGTTGTCGGGGGGGGAAGCACAGATACGCAGTATTTT.